This T cell receptor beta chain is drawn from a study of shared clonotypes between healthy human individuals. The method was immunoSEQ multiplex PCR; TCRdb's version includes in-frame clones alone and lacks a portion of them. The sample carries roughly 2.6 million clones, around 90% recorded once. For this clone: Its target is not known.

Overall study results and limits: Few donors limited the genetic and exposure-history diversity represented.

The material sequenced was naive CD4+ T cells sorted from blood. Subset noted: CD45RA+ positively selected. This receptor was taken from a young man in good health.

The CDR3 region is CASSKAVTDSTHLRYGYTF. CDR3 coding DNA: TGTGCCAGCAGCAAAGCCGTGACGGACAGTACCCATTTGCGCTATGGCTACACCTTC. This chain connects TRBV21-1 to TRBJ1-2; the table assigns TRBD1, which was not confirmed against the DNA. TRBV21-1 represents a pseudogene. This CDR3 region has 19 residues.